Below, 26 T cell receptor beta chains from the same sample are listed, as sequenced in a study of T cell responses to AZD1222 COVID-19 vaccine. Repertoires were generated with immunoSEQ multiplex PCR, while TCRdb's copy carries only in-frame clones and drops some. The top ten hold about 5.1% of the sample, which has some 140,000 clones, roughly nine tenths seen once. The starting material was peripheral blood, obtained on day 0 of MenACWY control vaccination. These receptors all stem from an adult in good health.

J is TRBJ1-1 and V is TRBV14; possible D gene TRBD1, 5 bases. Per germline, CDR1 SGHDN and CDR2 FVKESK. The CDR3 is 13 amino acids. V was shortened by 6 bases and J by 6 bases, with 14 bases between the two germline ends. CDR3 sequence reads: CASSQWGGSEAFF. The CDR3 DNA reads TGTGCCAGCAGTCAATGGGGCGGGTCTGAAGCTTTCTTT.

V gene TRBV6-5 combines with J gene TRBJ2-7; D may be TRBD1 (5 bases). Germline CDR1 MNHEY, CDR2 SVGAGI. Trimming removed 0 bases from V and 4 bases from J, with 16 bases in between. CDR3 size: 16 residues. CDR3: CASSYSLSAGFYEQYF. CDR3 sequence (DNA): TGTGCCAGCAGTTACTCTTTGTCGGCAGGGTTTTACGAGCAGTACTTC.

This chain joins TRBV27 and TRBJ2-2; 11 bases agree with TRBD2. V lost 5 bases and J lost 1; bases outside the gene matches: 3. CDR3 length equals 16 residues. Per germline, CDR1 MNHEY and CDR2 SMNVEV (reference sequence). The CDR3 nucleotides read TGTGCCAGCAGTCTCGGACTAGCGGGGAACACCGGGGAGCTGTTTTTT. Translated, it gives CASSLGLAGNTGELFF.

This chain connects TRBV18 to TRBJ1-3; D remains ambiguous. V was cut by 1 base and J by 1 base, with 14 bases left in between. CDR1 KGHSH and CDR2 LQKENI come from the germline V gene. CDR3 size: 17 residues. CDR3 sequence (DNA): TGTGCCAGCTCACCACTTCTCGACGGTATTTCTGGAAACACCATATATTTT. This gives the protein CASSPLLDGISGNTIYF.

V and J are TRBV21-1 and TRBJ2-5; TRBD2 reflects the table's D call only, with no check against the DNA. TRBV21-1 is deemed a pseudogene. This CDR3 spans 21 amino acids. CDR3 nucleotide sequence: TGTGCCAGCTTGGAGAACAAGACTAGCGGCGGGCTATTCAACGACTTTGGGACCCAGTACTTC. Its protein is CASLENKTSGGLFNDFGTQYF.

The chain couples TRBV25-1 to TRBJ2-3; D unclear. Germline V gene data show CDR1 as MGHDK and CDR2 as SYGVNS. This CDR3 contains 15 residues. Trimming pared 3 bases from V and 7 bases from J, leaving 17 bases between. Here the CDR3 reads CASSDFSATANTQYF. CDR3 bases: TGTGCCAGCAGTGACTTTTCCGCGACTGCCAATACGCAGTATTTT.

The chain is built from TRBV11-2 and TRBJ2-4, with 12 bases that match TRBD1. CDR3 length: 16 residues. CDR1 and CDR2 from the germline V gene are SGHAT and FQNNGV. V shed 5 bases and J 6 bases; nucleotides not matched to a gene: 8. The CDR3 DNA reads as TGTGCCAGCAGCGGCCCCGGGACAGGGGGCTCAAACATTCAGTACTTC. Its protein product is CASSGPGTGGSNIQYF.

Here the CDR3 reads CASSQGLAGSQFF. The CDR3 DNA sequence: TGTGCCAGCAGCCAAGGTCTAGCGGGATCGCAGTTCTTC. The chain carries TRBV3-1 (or the pseudogene TRBV3-2) and TRBJ2-1, with 9 positions matching TRBD2. From germline, CDR1 is LGHDT and CDR2 YNNKEL (reference sequence). The CDR3 sequence is 13 residues long. J lost 12 bases, V lost 1 base, and 4 bases had no gene match.

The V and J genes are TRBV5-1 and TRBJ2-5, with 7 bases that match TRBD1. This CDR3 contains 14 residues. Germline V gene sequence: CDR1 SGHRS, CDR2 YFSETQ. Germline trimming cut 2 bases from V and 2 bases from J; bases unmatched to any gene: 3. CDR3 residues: CASSLAQGQETQYF. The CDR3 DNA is TGCGCCAGCAGCTTAGCACAGGGGCAAGAGACCCAGTACTTC.

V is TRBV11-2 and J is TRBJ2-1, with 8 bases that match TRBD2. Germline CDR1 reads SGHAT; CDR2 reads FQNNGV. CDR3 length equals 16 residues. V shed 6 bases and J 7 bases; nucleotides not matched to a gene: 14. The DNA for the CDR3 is TGTGCCAGCAGTCCCACGGGGGGGGTGATCAGGAATGAGCAGTTCTTC. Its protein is CASSPTGGVIRNEQFF.

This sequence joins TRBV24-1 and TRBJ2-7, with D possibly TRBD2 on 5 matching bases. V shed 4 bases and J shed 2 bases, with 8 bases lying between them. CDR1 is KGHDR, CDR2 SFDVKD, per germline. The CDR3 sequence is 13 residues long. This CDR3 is CATSDGVAYEQYF. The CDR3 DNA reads TGTGCCACCAGTGACGGGGTTGCCTACGAGCAGTACTTC.

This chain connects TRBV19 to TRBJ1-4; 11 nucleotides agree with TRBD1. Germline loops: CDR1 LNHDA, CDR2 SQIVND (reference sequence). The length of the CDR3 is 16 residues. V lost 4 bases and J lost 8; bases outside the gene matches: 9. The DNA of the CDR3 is TGTGCCAGTAGTACCCTCGGACAGGGGGCTTTGGAAAAACTGTTTTTT. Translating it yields CASSTLGQGALEKLFF.

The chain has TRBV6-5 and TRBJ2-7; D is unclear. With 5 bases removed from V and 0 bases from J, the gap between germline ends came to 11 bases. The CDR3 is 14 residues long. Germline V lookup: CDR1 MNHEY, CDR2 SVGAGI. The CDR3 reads CASSPTHNSYEQYF. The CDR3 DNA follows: TGTGCCAGCAGTCCCACACATAACTCCTACGAGCAGTACTTC.

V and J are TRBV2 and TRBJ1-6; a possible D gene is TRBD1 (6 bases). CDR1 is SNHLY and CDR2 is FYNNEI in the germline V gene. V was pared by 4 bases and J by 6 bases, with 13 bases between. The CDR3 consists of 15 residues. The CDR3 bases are TGTGCCAGCAGTGTCTCAGGGGTCAGTAATTCACCCCTCCACTTT. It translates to CASSVSGVSNSPLHF.

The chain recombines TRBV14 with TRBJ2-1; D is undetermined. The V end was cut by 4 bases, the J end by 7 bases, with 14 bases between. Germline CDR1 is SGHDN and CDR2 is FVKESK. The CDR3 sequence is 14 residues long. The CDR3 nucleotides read TGTGCCAGCAGCCCCTTAGAGTGGGGTAATGAGCAGTTCTTC. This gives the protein CASSPLEWGNEQFF.

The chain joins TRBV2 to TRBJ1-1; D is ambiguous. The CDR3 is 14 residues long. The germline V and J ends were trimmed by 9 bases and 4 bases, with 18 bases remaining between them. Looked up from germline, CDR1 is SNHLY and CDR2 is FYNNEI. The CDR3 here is CARSRRGSGTEAFF. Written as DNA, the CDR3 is TGTGCCAGATCTCGCCGGGGTTCCGGCACTGAAGCTTTCTTT.

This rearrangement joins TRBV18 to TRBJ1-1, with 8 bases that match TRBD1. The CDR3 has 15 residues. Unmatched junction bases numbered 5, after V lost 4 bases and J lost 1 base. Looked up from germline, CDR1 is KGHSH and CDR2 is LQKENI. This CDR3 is CASSLKQGGNTEAFF. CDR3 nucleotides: TGTGCCAGCTCACTCAAACAGGGGGGGAACACTGAAGCTTTCTTT.

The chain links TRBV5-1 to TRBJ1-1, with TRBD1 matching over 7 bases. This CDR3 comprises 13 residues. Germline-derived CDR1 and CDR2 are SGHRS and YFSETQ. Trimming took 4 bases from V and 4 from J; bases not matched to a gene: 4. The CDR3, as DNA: TGCGCCAGCAGCGCTCAGGGGGGCACTGAAGCTTTCTTT. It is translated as CASSAQGGTEAFF.

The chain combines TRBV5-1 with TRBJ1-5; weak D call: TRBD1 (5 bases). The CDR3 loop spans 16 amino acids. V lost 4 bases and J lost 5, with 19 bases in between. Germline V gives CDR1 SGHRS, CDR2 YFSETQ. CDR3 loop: CASSRTGRGRDQPQHF. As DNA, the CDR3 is TGCGCCAGCAGCCGGACCGGGAGGGGACGCGATCAGCCCCAGCATTTT.

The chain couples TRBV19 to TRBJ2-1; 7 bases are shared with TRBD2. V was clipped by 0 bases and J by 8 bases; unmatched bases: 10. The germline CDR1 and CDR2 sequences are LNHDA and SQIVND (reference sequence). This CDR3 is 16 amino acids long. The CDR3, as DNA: TGTGCCAGTAGTATAGATCAGTGGGTACGGGGGGATGAGCAGTTCTTC. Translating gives CASSIDQWVRGDEQFF.

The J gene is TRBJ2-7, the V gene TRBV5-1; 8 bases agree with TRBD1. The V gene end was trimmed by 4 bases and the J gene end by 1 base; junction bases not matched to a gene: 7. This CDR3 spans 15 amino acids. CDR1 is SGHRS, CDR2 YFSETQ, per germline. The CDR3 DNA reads TGCGCCAGCAGCCAGGGGACAGGAATTTCCTACGAGCAGTACTTC. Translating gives CASSQGTGISYEQYF.

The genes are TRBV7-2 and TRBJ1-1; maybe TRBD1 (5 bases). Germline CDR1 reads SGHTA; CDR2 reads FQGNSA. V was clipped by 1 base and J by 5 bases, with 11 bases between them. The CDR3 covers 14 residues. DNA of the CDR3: TGTGCCAGCAGCTTAGTGGGGGGGAGAACTGAAGCTTTCTTT. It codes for CASSLVGGRTEAFF.

CDR3 amino acids: CASSFIPGLANEKLFF. Written as DNA, the CDR3 is TGTGCCAGCAGCTTTATCCCGGGACTCGCTAATGAAAAACTGTTTTTT. The J gene is TRBJ1-4, the V gene TRBV7-2, with D possibly TRBD1 on 5 matching bases. The length of the CDR3 is 16 residues. Germline lookup yields CDR1 SGHTA and CDR2 FQGNSA. Trimming removed 3 bases from V and 3 bases from J, with 14 bases in between.

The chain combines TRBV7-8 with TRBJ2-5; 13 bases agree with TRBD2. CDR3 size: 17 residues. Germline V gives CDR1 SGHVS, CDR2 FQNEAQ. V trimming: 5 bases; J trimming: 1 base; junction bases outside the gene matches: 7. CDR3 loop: CASSPGLAGSSQETQYF. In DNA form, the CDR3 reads TGTGCCAGCAGCCCGGGACTAGCGGGATCGTCCCAAGAGACCCAGTACTTC.

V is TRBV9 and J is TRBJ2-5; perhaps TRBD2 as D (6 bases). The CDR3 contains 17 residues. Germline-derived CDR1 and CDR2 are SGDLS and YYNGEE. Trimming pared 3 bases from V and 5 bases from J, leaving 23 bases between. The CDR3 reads CASSARPGLPGTETQYF. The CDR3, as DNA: TGTGCCAGCAGCGCCAGACCGGGACTCCCCGGAACCGAGACCCAGTACTTC.

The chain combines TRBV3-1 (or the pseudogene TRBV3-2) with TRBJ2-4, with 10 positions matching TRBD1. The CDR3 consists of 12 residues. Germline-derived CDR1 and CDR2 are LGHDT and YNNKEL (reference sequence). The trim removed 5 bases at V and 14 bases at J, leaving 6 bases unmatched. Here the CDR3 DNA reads TGTGCCAGCAGCGACAGGGACAGGGGAAAGTACTTC. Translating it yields CASSDRDRGKYF.